This T cell receptor (beta chain) stems from a study of T cell responses to AZD1222 COVID-19 vaccine. Study-level findings and limits: Donors were mostly white British, more females; clonal diversity possibly underestimated. Among vaccine-associated CD4 TCRs, coverage spanned spike, with dominance at 160-218 and 743-854.

With respect to this clone: Antigen: not known.

Some clones are missing from TCRdb's copy, which holds only in-frame ones; the method was immunoSEQ multiplex PCR. The sample includes roughly 100,000 clones, 88% of them seen just once. Sequences were derived from peripheral blood, sampled on day 0 of AZD1222 vaccination. This receptor was obtained from an adult in good health.

CDR3 in DNA: TGTGCCAGCAGCTTAGATCTAGCGTCAGAGACCCAGTACTTC. Translation gives CASSLDLASETQYF. The gene calls are TRBV7-8 and TRBJ2-5, with D possibly matching TRBD2 (6 bases). The CDR3 is 14 amino acids. The V end lost 1 base, the J end lost 4 bases, and 10 bases lay between the germline ends. Germline CDR1 SGHVS, CDR2 FQNEAQ.